This entry features one TCR beta chain sequence. Its antigen is unidentified. This entry belongs to a study of T-cell reconstitution after alpha-beta-depleted transplantation in children. CDR3 size: 15 residues. Germline V CDR1 and CDR2: SGHTA, FQGNSA. V dropped 1 base and J dropped 6; count of bases not matched to a gene: 1. Using unique molecular identifiers, the investigators prepared the TCRbeta library. TCRdb called the PCR reads again in MiXCR, with one record for every CDR3 protein. The table lists over 400,000 distinct CDR3 sequences, roughly 43% of them singletons. Whole-study findings and limits: Surviving recipient cells, namely T cells and thymic progenitors, were the source of high day-60 TCRbeta diversity in some patients. By about two months after transplant, alpha-beta T cells reportedly arose from several hundred graft clones that had expanded. T-cell counts and diversity at one year post-transplant came mainly from newly produced T cells.

The sequencing here drew on PBMCs, taken before TCRalphabeta/CD19-depleted stem cell transplant. The chain recombines TRBV7-2 with TRBJ2-1; TRBD2 aligns across 12 bases. The origin of this receptor is a girl aged 2-10 years with aplastic anemia, due to receive a stem cell transplant. As DNA, the CDR3 is TGTGCCAGCAGCTTAGGGACTAGCGGGGCCAATGAGCAGTTCTTC. Translated, it gives CASSLGTSGANEQFF. Filled out from reference TRBV7-2 and TRBJ2-1, the complete variable domain reads GAGVSQSPSNKVTEKGKDVELRCDPISGHTALYWYRQSLGQGLEFLIYFQGNSAPDKSGLPSDRFSAERTGGSVSTLTIQRTQQEDSAVYLCASSLGTSGANEQFFGPGTRLTVL.